This T cell receptor beta chain comes out of a study of T cell changes during pregnancy in multiple sclerosis. Assay used: immunoSEQ multiplex PCR; TCRdb lists only in-frame clones, some missing. The top ten clones hold 3% to 3.5% of a sample with approximately 100,000 clones, roughly nine tenths of them seen once. The CDR3 covers 15 residues. The germline V and J ends were trimmed by 6 bases and 0 bases, with 9 bases remaining between them. CDR1 is MGHDK, CDR2 SYGVNS, per germline. The material sequenced was peripheral blood, taken after pregnancy. The rearrangement joins TRBV25-1 to TRBJ2-6, with D tentatively TRBD2 (5 bases). The receptor was derived from a female donor with multiple sclerosis, enrolled in a pregnancy study. In DNA form, the CDR3 reads TGTGCCAGCAGCCAACGGGGCTCTGGGGCCAACGTCCTGACTTTC. Translating gives CASSQRGSGANVLTF.